This T cell receptor (beta chain) was documented in a study of T cells after yellow fever vaccination (dated by TCRdb to about 2019). Describing the broader study: Libraries from fractions with low cell numbers were prepared with the SMART-Seq v4 Ultra Low Input RNA kit. To follow T-cell clones before and after primary and booster YFV17D yellow fever vaccination, bulk TCR alpha and beta repertoires were sequenced over time. Blood was collected at multiple timepoints before and after primary and secondary immunization, and bulk PBMC replicates and cell subsets were isolated. The cohort comprised two healthy male donors, one aged 18 to 30 and one aged 30 to 40 years.

TCR cDNA was synthesized by 5'RACE template switching, through which a universal primer site and unique molecular identifiers were introduced. cDNA synthesis was primed from both the TCR alpha and TCR beta constant segments. Two PCR steps were used to amplify libraries, with sample barcodes and sequencing adapters being added in the second step. Libraries were sequenced on Illumina HiSeq 2500 (2x100 bp) or NovaSeq (2x150 bp). On the authors' methods: Reads were demultiplexed and collapsed into UMI consensus sequences with MIGEC, and V(D)J alignment was performed with MiXCR. Clonotypes responding to the vaccine were identified with edgeR on replicate PBMC samples, with the criteria of FDR below 0.01 and a log2 fold change above 5 up to day 15. CD4 or CD8 identity was assigned to each bulk clonotype according to whether the clonotype was present at higher abundance in the sequenced CD4 repertoire or the sequenced CD8 repertoire. The raw public data were reprocessed by TCRdb itself: fastp quality trimming at Q25, MiXCR clonotype calling, in-frame beta chains only. Rows with one shared CDR3 protein collapse into an entry with the most common genes and DNA. For this entry, the V and J calls and clone size follow TCRdb and not the study's own pipeline. The sample has a few hundred thousand distinct CDR3 sequences on record, roughly a sixth of them singletons. The biggest ten clones account for roughly 17% of the sample.

The treatment or condition label for this specimen denotes: live attenuated yellow fever vaccine strain. Two biological replicates of bulk PBMCs were collected at each blood-draw timepoint. PBMCs were isolated from peripheral blood using a standard Ficoll-Paque protocol. RNA was extracted with TriZol from bulk PBMCs, CD4 and CD8 fractions, and dextramer-positive and dextramer-negative fractions. Study-wide conclusions, independent of this receptor: Most clones expanded after primary vaccination were re-detected after the booster (around 96% of CD4 and 88% of CD8), suggesting broad memory maintenance. Compared with the primary T-cell response, the secondary T-cell response was weaker but faster, peaking on day 5 rather than day 15. A small share of clonotypes was detected in both CD4 and CD8 compartments, with the overlap likely arising from convergent recombination. FACS-sorted repertoires could contain abundant contaminating clonotypes from the bulk population, so computational filtering was required. Only two donors were included in the study, so the extent to which the findings can be generalized is limited.

With regard to this clonotype: Its antigen remains unidentified. It has no much larger one-base neighbor in the sample; base qualities were not kept.

The V end gives up 5 bases and the J end 7 bases, leaving 4 bases in the junction not matched to a gene. CDR1 and CDR2 were assigned from the germline V gene as SGHTA and FQGTGA. The CDR3 runs 13 residues from the cysteine to the phenylalanine. CDR3 DNA only is kept here, 39 bases in frame from base 1. Source: PBMCs, taken less than 6 days after the first yellow fever vaccination. The receptor comes from a man younger than 35 who received the YFV17D yellow fever vaccine. This chain joins TRBV7-3 to TRBJ2-1, with 8 junctional bases fitting TRBD2. The nucleotide sequence is given as TGTGCCAGCAGCCCGGGGGGGCTGAATGAGCAGTTCTTC. Its amino acids are CASSPGGLNEQFF.